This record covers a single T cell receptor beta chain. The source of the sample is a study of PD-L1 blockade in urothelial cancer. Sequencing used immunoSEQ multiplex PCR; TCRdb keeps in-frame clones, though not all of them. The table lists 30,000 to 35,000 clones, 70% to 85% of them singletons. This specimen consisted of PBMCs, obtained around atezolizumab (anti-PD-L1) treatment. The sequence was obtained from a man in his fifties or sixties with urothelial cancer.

The CDR3 is CASSPGYQETQYF. The CDR3 coding sequence is TGCGCCAGCAGCCCAGGGTATCAAGAGACCCAGTACTTC. This chain uses TRBV4-1 with TRBJ2-5, with D possibly matching TRBD1 (5 bases). Deletions cut 4 bases from V and 2 bases from J, with 8 bases between. Germline lookup yields CDR1 MGHRA and CDR2 YSYEKL. This CDR3 comprises 13 residues.